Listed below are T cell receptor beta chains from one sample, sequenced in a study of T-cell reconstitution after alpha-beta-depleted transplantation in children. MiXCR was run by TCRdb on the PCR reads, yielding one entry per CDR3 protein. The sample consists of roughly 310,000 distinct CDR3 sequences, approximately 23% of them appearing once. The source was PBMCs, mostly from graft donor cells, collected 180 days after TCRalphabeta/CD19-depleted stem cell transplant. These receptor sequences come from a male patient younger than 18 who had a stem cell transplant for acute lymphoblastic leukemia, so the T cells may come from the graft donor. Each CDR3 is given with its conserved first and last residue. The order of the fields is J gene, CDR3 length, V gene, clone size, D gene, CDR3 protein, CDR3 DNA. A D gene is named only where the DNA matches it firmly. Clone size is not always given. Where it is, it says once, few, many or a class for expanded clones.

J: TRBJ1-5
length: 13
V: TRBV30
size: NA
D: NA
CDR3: CAWSSSSNQPQHF
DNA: TGTGCCTGGAGTTCTTCCAGCAATCAGCCCCAGCATTTT

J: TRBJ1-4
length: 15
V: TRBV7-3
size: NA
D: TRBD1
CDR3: CASSTQGTGAEKLFF
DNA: TGTGCCAGCAGCACTCAGGGGACAGGGGCCGAAAAACTGTTTTTT

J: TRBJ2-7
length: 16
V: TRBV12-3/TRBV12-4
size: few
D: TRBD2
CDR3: CASSLRAGGRTYEQYF
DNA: TGTGCCAGCAGTTTGAGGGCGGGAGGGCGTACCTACGAGCAGTACTTC

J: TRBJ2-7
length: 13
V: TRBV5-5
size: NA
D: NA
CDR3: CASRWDVFGGQYF
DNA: TGTGCCAGCAGGTGGGATGTTTTTGGTGGGCAGTACTTC

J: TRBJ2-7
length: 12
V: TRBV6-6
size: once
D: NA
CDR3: CASSHDVGEQHF
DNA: TGTGCCAGCAGTCACGACGTGGGCGAGCAGCACTTC

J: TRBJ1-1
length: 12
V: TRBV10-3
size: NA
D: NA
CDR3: CAISGHRTEAFF
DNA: TGTGCCATCAGTGGCCACAGAACTGAAGCTTTCTTT

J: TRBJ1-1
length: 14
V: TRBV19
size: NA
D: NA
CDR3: CASSIDWGRSEAFF
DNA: TGTGCCAGTAGTATAGATTGGGGGAGGTCTGAAGCTTTCTTT

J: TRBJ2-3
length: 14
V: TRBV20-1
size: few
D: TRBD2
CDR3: CSAGTRGNTDTQYF
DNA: TGCAGTGCTGGGACTAGGGGGAACACAGATACGCAGTATTTT

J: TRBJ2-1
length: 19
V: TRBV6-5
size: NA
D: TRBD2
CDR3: CASSYGFGWGGLAHNEQFF
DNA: TGTGCCAGCAGTTACGGTTTCGGGTGGGGGGGACTAGCGCACAATGAGCAGTTCTTC

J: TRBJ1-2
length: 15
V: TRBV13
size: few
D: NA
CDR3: CASSPGRRVGYGYTF
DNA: TGTGCCAGCAGCCCAGGGCGCAGGGTGGGGTATGGCTACACCTTC

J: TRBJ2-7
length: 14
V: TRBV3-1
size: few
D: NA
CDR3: CASCLSGFSYEQYF
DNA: TGTGCCAGCTGCCTTTCGGGGTTTTCCTACGAGCAGTACTTC

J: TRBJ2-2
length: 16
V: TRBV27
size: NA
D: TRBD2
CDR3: CASSLSAGDRTGELFF
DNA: TGTGCCAGCAGTTTATCCGCGGGAGATAGGACCGGGGAGCTGTTTTTT

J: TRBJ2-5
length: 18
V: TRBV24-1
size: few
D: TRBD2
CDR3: CATSDYRTSGSREETQYF
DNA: TGTGCCACCAGTGATTATCGGACTAGCGGGAGTAGGGAAGAGACCCAGTACTTC

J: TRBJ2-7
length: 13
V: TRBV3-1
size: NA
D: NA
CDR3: CASSQAGTLEQYF
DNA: TGTGCCAGCAGCCAAGCGGGGACCCTCGAGCAGTACTTC

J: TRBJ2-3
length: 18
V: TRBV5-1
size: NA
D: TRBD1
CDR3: CASSSLLGTGLSTDTQYF
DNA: TGCGCCAGCAGCTCCCTGTTGGGGACAGGGCTTAGCACAGATACGCAGTATTTT

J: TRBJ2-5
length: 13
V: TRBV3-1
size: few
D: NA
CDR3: CASREAIQETQYF
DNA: TGTGCCAGCAGGGAGGCCATCCAAGAGACCCAGTACTTC

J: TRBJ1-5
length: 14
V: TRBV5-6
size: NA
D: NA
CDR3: CARGGGLGGQPQHF
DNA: TGTGCCAGGGGCGGAGGGCTAGGGGGGCAGCCCCAGCATTTT

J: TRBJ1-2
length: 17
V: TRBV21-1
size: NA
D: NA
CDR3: CASSKALWGAQDYGYTF
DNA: TGTGCCAGCAGCAAAGCGCTTTGGGGGGCGCAGGACTATGGCTACACCTTC

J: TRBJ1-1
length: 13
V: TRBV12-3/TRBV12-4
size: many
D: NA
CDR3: CASSFFRDTEAFF
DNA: TGTGCCAGCAGTTTTTTTAGGGACACTGAAGCTTTCTTT

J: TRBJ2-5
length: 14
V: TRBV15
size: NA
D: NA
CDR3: CATSRDGSKETQYF
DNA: TGTGCCACCAGCAGAGATGGCAGCAAAGAGACCCAGTACTTC

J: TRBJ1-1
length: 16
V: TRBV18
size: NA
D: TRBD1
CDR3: CASSPRILTGDTEAFF
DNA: TGTGCCAGCTCACCACGTATCCTGACAGGGGACACTGAAGCTTTCTTT

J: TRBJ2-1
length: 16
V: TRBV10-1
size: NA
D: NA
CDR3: CASSESLSGSYNEQFF
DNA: TGCGCCAGCAGTGAGTCGCTTAGCGGCTCCTACAATGAGCAGTTCTTC

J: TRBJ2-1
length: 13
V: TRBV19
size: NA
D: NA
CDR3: CASSSGGVNEQFF
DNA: TGTGCCAGTAGTAGCGGTGGGGTCAATGAGCAGTTCTTC

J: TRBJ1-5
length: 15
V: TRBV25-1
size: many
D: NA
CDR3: CASSESQGSNQPQHF
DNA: TGTGCCAGCAGTGAATCGCAGGGAAGCAATCAGCCCCAGCATTTT

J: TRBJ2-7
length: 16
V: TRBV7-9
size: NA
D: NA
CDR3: CASSPQGPNLPYEQYF
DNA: TGTGCCAGCAGCCCCCAGGGACCCAATTTACCTTACGAGCAGTACTTC

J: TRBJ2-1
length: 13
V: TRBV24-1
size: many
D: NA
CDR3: CATSDHLGVEQFF
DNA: TGTGCCACCAGTGACCACCTAGGGGTTGAGCAGTTCTTC

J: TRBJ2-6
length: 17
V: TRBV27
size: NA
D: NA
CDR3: CASSSSGSESGANVLTF
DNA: TGTGCCAGCAGTTCGAGCGGAAGCGAGTCTGGGGCCAACGTCCTGACTTTC

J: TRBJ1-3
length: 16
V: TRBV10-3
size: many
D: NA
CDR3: CAISEIGGRTGNTIYF
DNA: TGTGCCATCAGTGAGATCGGGGGGCGCACTGGAAACACCATATATTTT

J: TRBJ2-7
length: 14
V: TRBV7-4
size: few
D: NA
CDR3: CASSPREIRDEQYF
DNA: TGTGCCAGCAGCCCTCGGGAGATAAGGGACGAGCAGTACTTC